What follows are 2 T cell receptor beta chains derived from one specimen sequenced in a study of blood T cell repertoires in COVID-19. Sequenced by immunoSEQ multiplex PCR; TCRdb stores in-frame clones only, minus some. The table lists approximately 71,000 clones, 86% of them singletons. The source material was peripheral blood. The receptors stem from a man in his fifties with acute or convalescent COVID-19.

The genes are TRBV19 and TRBJ2-7, with 7 bases fitting TRBD2. Trimming removed 2 bases from V and 6 bases from J; junction bases left unmatched: 4. Per the germline V gene, CDR1 is LNHDA and CDR2 is SQIVND (reference sequence). This CDR3 contains 13 residues. The CDR3 loop is CASSIWEGGEQYF. CDR3 bases: TGTGCCAGTAGTATATGGGAGGGCGGCGAGCAGTACTTC.

This clone was detected only once. The gene calls are TRBV24-1 and TRBJ1-6; D is uncertain. Germline CDR1 is KGHDR and CDR2 is SFDVKD. V shed 3 bases and J shed 13 bases, with 9 bases lying between them. The CDR3 totals 12 residues. The CDR3 sequence is CATSDPPEPLHF. In DNA form, the CDR3 reads TGTGCCACCAGTGATCCGCCGGAGCCCCTCCACTTT.